This T cell receptor beta chain was recorded in a study of OX40 agonist ivuxolimab in advanced cancers. Study-level background: The costimulatory receptor OX40 (CD134) was targeted by ivuxolimab, a fully human IgG2 agonistic monoclonal antibody. Intravenous ivuxolimab was administered to patients every 2 weeks at six dose levels: 0.01, 0.1, 0.3, 1.5, 3 and 10 mg/kg. Among the roughly 50 dose-escalation patients, approximately 20 had hepatocellular carcinoma, approximately 15 melanoma, 9 renal cell carcinoma and 9 head and neck cancer. A male proportion of 70% to 90% and a mean age of approximately 60 years, ranging from 23 to 79, were recorded for the dose-escalation cohort. Patients were allowed to have had prior anti-PD-1, anti-PD-L1 or anti-CTLA-4 therapy, and around 37% of the dose-escalation patients had previously received checkpoint inhibitors. Three dose-escalation patients achieved partial responses, one with hepatocellular carcinoma and two with cutaneous melanoma. The point of sequencing TCRbeta in the periphery was to test whether ivuxolimab changed TCR sequence diversity and drove clonal T-cell expansion. The paper describes the monotherapy dose-escalation part (N of about 52 patients) of the phase I trial of ivuxolimab. Here is what the overall study found, with its caveats: In partial responders in the 0.1-3.0 mg/kg groups, normalized peripheral clonal expansion was found to be among the lowest, especially among CD8+ T cells. The antigen specificity of the peripheral T cells that underwent clonal expansion was not determined. Low levels of normalized T-cell clonal expansion were also seen in some patients who did not respond. After ivuxolimab, CD8+ T cells had more expanded clones than CD4+ T cells on average. At doses of 0.1 to 3.0 mg/kg, clonal expansion of both CD4+ and CD8+ blood T cells was observed from baseline to week 6.

Regarding this clone: Its antigen target is currently unknown. Base qualities are not provided; no much larger clone lies one nucleotide away.

CDR1 and CDR2 were assigned from the germline V gene as KGHSH and LQKENI. V lost 5 bases and J lost 6 bases, and the count of bases not matched to a germline gene is 6. There are 14 amino acids in the CDR3, from cysteine to phenylalanine inclusive. Here the CDR3 DNA is all that survives: 42 bases in frame from base 1. The trial excluded patients who had a history of autoimmune disease or were on systemic immunosuppression. In every dose cohort, peripheral blood was drawn for TCR sequencing at baseline, cycle 4 day 1, and cycle 7 day 1. Samples were obtained from an open-label, multicenter, first-in-human phase I dose-escalation trial of ivuxolimab. Adults with locally advanced or metastatic melanoma, renal cell carcinoma, hepatocellular carcinoma or head and neck squamous cell carcinoma were enrolled in the trial. CD4+ and CD8+ T cells were sorted separately from peripheral blood before TCR sequencing.

To sequence the TCRbeta CDR3 region, genomic DNA was isolated from the sorted cells. The immunoSEQ Assay was used to sequence the TCRbeta CDR3 regions. The source is immuneACCESS, and TCRdb retained only in-frame sequences with V and J called. Part of the clones is not carried over; for the studies checked, unresolved V genes explain less than half of this, and the remainder is unexplained. The sample profile shows roughly 64,000 clones; around 90% of them were found once. The ten largest make up 5.2% of the sample. The sequencing here drew on CD4+ or CD8+ T cells sorted from blood, taken in a trial of the OX40 agonist ivuxolimab. This receptor was taken from an adult with an advanced solid tumor such as melanoma, head and neck, liver or kidney cancer. In this chain, TRBV18 is recombined with TRBJ2-7; the junction holds 11 bases that match TRBD1. The CDR3 in this case is CASSADRGLREQYF. DNA sequence: TGTGCCAGCTCAGCGGACAGGGGGCTTCGCGAGCAGTACTTC.